This TCR beta chain is from a study of synovial regulatory T cells in juvenile arthritis. Study-wide background: Treatments: a few naive, over 5 methotrexate, one methotrexate plus infliximab, one unknown.

The protocol was immunoSEQ multiplex PCR, while the TCRdb copy is restricted to in-frame clones and leaves out a portion. In total, the table holds 7,500 to 10,000 clones. This clone ranks as medium-sized in terms of frequency. Its antigen is unknown. CDR1 is MNHNS and CDR2 is SASEGT in the germline V gene. The CDR3 has 12 residues. No DNA sequence is on record. Notes on the study in general: Synovial Tregs shared more CDR3 sequences with iaTregs than other blood Tregs. Across patients, iaTreg TCR repertoires were mostly private, partly shared with synovial Teff and blood CPL. Compared with other blood Treg cells, inflammation-associated Treg cells had reduced TCR diversity.

The sample was Treg cells from blood. Indicated subset: remaining (HLA-DR-negative) circulating blood Treg cells. The source of this sequence is a donor younger than 30 with juvenile idiopathic arthritis. The rearrangement joins TRBV6-1 to TRBJ1-5; TCRdb calls TRBD1, which cannot be checked without DNA. CDR3 sequence reads: CASRGGNQPQHF.